This is a list of T cell receptor beta chains from one sample in a study of neoadjuvant anti-PD-1 for oral cavity cancer. Only in-frame clones appear in the TCRdb table, and some are missing; sequencing was by immunoSEQ multiplex PCR. The table shows more than 6,000 clones, with 65% to 85% occurring only once. The sequencing here drew on PBMCs, taken before nivolumab (anti-PD-1) treatment. The receptors originated from a person between 35 and 79 years old with oral cavity squamous cell carcinoma. Each CDR3 is given with its conserved first and last residue. The order of the fields is D gene, V gene, J gene, clone size, CDR3 protein, CDR3 DNA. A D gene is named only where the DNA matches it firmly. The size field is filled for only some rows; it gives once, few, many or a size class.

D: .; V: TRBV5-6; J: TRBJ1-4; size: .; CDR3: CASSLMGPSNEKLFF; DNA: TGTGCCAGCAGCTTGATGGGCCCGTCTAATGAAAAACTGTTTTTT
D: .; V: TRBV6-6; J: TRBJ1-5; size: .; CDR3: CASSYSVGGSNQPQHF; DNA: TGTGCCAGCAGTTACTCAGTAGGGGGGAGCAATCAGCCCCAGCATTTT
D: .; V: TRBV11-1; J: TRBJ2-7; size: .; CDR3: CASSLSLQGNEQYF; DNA: TGTGCCAGCAGCTTAAGTCTTCAGGGCAACGAGCAGTACTTC
D: TRBD1; V: TRBV9; J: TRBJ2-5; size: .; CDR3: CASSVGASTGSIETQYF; DNA: TGTGCCAGCAGCGTAGGGGCCTCGACAGGGTCGATAGAGACCCAGTACTTC
D: TRBD2; V: TRBV6-5; J: TRBJ2-3; size: .; CDR3: CASRMGLGGTDTQYF; DNA: TGTGCCAGCAGAATGGGACTAGGGGGCACAGATACGCAGTATTTT
D: TRBD2; V: TRBV7-2; J: TRBJ2-7; size: .; CDR3: CASSLIWRGVYEQYF; DNA: TGTGCCAGCAGCTTAATTTGGCGGGGGGTCTACGAGCAGTACTTC
D: .; V: TRBV4-3; J: TRBJ1-2; size: .; CDR3: CASSPGDGRYGYTF; DNA: TGCGCCAGCAGCCCCGGGGACGGCCGCTATGGCTACACCTTC
D: .; V: TRBV7-3; J: TRBJ2-3; size: .; CDR3: CASSLAGIITDTQYF; DNA: TGTGCCAGCAGCTTAGCGGGGATCATTACAGATACGCAGTATTTT
D: TRBD2; V: TRBV5-5; J: TRBJ2-5; size: .; CDR3: CASSSLAGVQETQYF; DNA: TGTGCCAGCAGCTCTTTAGCGGGGGTCCAAGAGACCCAGTACTTC
D: .; V: TRBV4-2; J: TRBJ2-7; size: .; CDR3: CASSSPGLNSYEQYF; DNA: TGTGCCAGCAGCTCGCCGGGACTCAACTCCTACGAGCAGTACTTC
D: TRBD1; V: TRBV11-3; J: TRBJ1-1; size: few; CDR3: CASSLRDRPAFF; DNA: TGTGCCAGCAGCTTAAGGGACAGGCCCGCTTTCTTT
D: .; V: TRBV6-5; J: TRBJ1-4; size: .; CDR3: CASSYSNPAGGEKLFF; DNA: TGTGCCAGCAGTTACTCGAACCCGGCTGGAGGGGAAAAACTGTTTTTT
D: .; V: TRBV5-4; J: TRBJ1-1; size: few; CDR3: CASSLAGPTEAFF; DNA: TGTGCCAGCAGCTTGGCAGGTCCTACTGAAGCTTTCTTT
D: .; V: TRBV4-3; J: TRBJ2-7; size: .; CDR3: CASSQTGRGPFSYEQYF; DNA: TGCGCCAGCAGCCAAACGGGGCGGGGACCCTTTTCCTACGAGCAGTACTTC
D: TRBD1; V: TRBV4-1; J: TRBJ1-6; size: .; CDR3: CASSQDRTGNSPLHF; DNA: TGCGCCAGCAGCCAAGATCGGACAGGGAATTCACCCCTCCACTTT
D: .; V: TRBV7-6; J: TRBJ2-5; size: .; CDR3: CASSPGLGETQYF; DNA: TGTGCCAGCAGCCCCGGGTTGGGGGAGACCCAGTACTTC
D: TRBD2; V: TRBV10-3; J: TRBJ2-3; size: .; CDR3: CAISESGRGGFDTQYF; DNA: TGTGCCATCAGTGAGAGTGGGCGGGGGGGCTTCGATACGCAGTATTTT
D: .; V: TRBV11-3; J: TRBJ1-2; size: few; CDR3: CASSLDREGEDYGYTF; DNA: TGTGCCAGCAGCTTAGATCGGGAAGGGGAGGACTATGGCTACACCTTC
D: TRBD1; V: TRBV5-6; J: TRBJ2-3; size: .; CDR3: CASSTRQGTDTQYF; DNA: TGTGCCAGCAGCACCAGACAGGGAACAGATACGCAGTATTTT
D: .; V: TRBV2; J: TRBJ1-6; size: few; CDR3: CASRDQVTPLHF; DNA: TGTGCCAGCAGGGACCAGGTGACACCCCTCCACTTT
D: .; V: TRBV18; J: TRBJ2-2; size: few; CDR3: CASSPPTQVLGELFF; DNA: TGTGCCAGCTCACCACCGACACAAGTCCTCGGGGAGCTGTTTTTT
D: TRBD2; V: TRBV9; J: TRBJ2-7; size: once; CDR3: CASNRGGNYEQYF; DNA: TGTGCCAGCAATAGGGGAGGGAACTACGAGCAGTACTTC
D: .; V: TRBV5-1; J: TRBJ2-1; size: few; CDR3: CASSWDGASGNEQFF; DNA: TGCGCCAGCAGCTGGGACGGTGCGTCGGGCAATGAGCAGTTCTTC
D: TRBD1; V: TRBV7-2; J: TRBJ1-2; size: once; CDR3: CASSLAGQGRGYTF; DNA: TGTGCCAGCAGCTTAGCGGGACAGGGCCGGGGCTACACCTTC
D: .; V: TRBV11-2; J: TRBJ2-7; size: .; CDR3: CASSREGSEQYF; DNA: TGTGCCAGCAGCAGAGAGGGGAGCGAGCAGTACTTC
D: TRBD1; V: TRBV2; J: TRBJ1-6; size: .; CDR3: CASSARQGRNSPLHF; DNA: TGTGCCAGCAGTGCCAGACAGGGCCGAAATTCACCCCTCCACTTT
D: .; V: TRBV5-1; J: TRBJ1-4; size: .; CDR3: CASSFGGDREKLFF; DNA: TGCGCCAGCAGCTTCGGGGGGGATCGAGAAAAACTGTTTTTT
D: TRBD1; V: TRBV11-2; J: TRBJ1-1; size: .; CDR3: CASSPFEDRTPEAFF; DNA: TGTGCCAGCAGCCCCTTTGAGGACAGGACCCCTGAAGCTTTCTTT
D: TRBD1; V: TRBV4-3; J: TRBJ1-2; size: .; CDR3: CASSPGTGGDYGYTF; DNA: TGCGCCAGCAGCCCCGGGACAGGGGGCGACTATGGCTACACCTTC
D: TRBD1; V: TRBV19; J: TRBJ1-1; size: .; CDR3: CASSTHRGNTEAFF; DNA: TGTGCCAGTAGTACCCACAGGGGGAACACTGAAGCTTTCTTT
D: .; V: TRBV29-1; J: TRBJ1-1; size: .; CDR3: CSYTGQLNTEAFF; DNA: TGCAGTTACACAGGGCAGCTGAACACTGAAGCTTTCTTT
D: TRBD1; V: TRBV18; J: TRBJ1-5; size: .; CDR3: CASSSGQGSNQPQHF; DNA: TGTGCCAGCTCATCGGGACAGGGAAGCAATCAGCCCCAGCATTTT
D: .; V: TRBV19; J: TRBJ1-1; size: once; CDR3: CASSISGENTEAFF; DNA: TGTGCCAGTAGTATATCCGGAGAGAACACTGAAGCTTTCTTT
D: .; V: TRBV7-2; J: TRBJ2-7; size: few; CDR3: CASSLVSGSYEQYF; DNA: TGTGCCAGCAGCTTAGTGAGCGGCTCCTACGAGCAGTACTTC
D: .; V: TRBV7-9; J: TRBJ2-7; size: .; CDR3: CASSTRSYEQYF; DNA: TGTGCCAGCAGCACTCGCTCCTACGAGCAGTACTTC
D: TRBD2; V: TRBV6-6; J: TRBJ2-5; size: .; CDR3: CASSIAGVQETQYF; DNA: TGTGCCAGCAGTATAGCGGGGGTCCAAGAGACCCAGTACTTC